This T cell receptor beta chain was recorded in a study of molecular identifiers for immune sequencing clone quantification. Study-wide context: Replicate experiments took RNA from roughly 20,000 or 100,000 naive CD8 cells, divided it five ways and sequenced four.

Methods described previously, with TCR primers listed, were used for bulk TCR libraries. Via MiXCR, TCRdb re-called the PCR reads, giving one row per CDR3 protein. The sample gives under 650,000 distinct CDR3 sequences, roughly 21% of which show up once; roughly 0.83% is in the top ten. With 7 bases removed from V and 6 bases from J, the gap between germline ends came to 22 bases. The CDR3 extends over 15 amino acids. The germline V gene has CDR1 SGHVS and CDR2 FNYEAQ. The sequence was collected from a human donor in good health. Some libraries in this study had Jurkat cell RNA spiked in. The J gene is TRBJ2-7, the V gene TRBV7-6, with D tentatively TRBD1 (6 bases). Sequenced: naive CD8+ T cells from blood, with Jurkat cell RNA spiked in. Subset of the sample: FACS-sorted CD8+CD4-CCR7+CD45RA+ naive T cells. The CDR3 DNA follows: TGTGCCAGCATGCAACGATATTACCCAGGGGTCGAGCAGTACTTC. This codes for CASMQRYYPGVEQYF.